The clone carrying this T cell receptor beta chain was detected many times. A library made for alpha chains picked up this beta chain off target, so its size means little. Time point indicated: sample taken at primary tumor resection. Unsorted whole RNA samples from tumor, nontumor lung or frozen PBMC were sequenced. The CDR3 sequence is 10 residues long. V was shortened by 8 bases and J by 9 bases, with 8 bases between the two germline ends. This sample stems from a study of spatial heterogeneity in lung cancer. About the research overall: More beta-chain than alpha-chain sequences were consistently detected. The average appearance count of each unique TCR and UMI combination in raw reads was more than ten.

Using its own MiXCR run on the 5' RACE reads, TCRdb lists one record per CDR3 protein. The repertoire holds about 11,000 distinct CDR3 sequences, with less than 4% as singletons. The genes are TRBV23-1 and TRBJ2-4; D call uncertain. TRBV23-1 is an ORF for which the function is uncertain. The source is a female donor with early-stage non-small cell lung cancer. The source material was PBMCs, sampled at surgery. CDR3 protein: CASGFLIQYF. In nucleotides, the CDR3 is TGCGCCAGCGGGTTTCTCATTCAGTACTTC.